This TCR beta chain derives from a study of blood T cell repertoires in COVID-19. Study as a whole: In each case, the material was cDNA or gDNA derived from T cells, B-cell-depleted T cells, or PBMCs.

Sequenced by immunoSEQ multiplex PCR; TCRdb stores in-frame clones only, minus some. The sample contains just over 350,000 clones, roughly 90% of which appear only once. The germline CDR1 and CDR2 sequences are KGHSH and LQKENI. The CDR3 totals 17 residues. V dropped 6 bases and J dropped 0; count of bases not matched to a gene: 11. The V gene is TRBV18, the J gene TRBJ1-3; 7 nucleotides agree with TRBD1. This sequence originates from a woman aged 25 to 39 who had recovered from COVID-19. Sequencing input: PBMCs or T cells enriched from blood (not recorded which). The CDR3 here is CASSLIAGGTSGNTIYF. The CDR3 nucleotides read TGTGCCAGCTCTCTGATCGCAGGGGGAACCTCTGGAAACACCATATATTTT. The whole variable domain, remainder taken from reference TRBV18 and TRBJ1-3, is NAGVMQNPRHLVRRRGQEARLRCSPMKGHSHVYWYRQLPEEGLKFMVYLQKENIIDESGMPKERFSAEFPKEGPSILRIQQVVRGDSAAYFCASSLIAGGTSGNTIYFGEGSWLTVV.